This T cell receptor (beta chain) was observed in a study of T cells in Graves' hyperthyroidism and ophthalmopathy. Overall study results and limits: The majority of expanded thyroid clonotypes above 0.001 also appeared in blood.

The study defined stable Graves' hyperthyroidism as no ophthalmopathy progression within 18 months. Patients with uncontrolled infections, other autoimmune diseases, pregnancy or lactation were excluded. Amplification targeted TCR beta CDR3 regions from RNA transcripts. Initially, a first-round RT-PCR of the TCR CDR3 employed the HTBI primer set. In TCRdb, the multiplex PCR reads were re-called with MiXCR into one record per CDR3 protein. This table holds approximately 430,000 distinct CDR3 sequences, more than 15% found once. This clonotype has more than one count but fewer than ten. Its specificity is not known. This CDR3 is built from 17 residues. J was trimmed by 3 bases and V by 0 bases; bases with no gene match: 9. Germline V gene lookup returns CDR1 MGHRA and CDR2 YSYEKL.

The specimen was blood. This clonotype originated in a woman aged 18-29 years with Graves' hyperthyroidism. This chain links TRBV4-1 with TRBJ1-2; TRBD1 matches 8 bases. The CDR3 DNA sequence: TGCGCCAGCAGCCAAGATTTAAGGGACAGGAGGGACTATGGCTACACCTTC. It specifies CASSQDLRDRRDYGYTF.